This TCR beta chain is drawn from a study of CD8 T cells in ankylosing spondylitis. The CDR3 runs 15 residues. CDR1 and CDR2 from the germline V gene are SGHTA and FQGNSA. V lost 5 bases and J 0 bases, leaving 11 bases between the germline ends. TCRdb reanalysed the 5' RACE reads using MiXCR and keeps one entry per CDR3 protein. The sample comprises 100,000 to 150,000 distinct CDR3 sequences, around 7% of which are singletons, and approximately 12% rests with the top ten. The receptor was derived from a male donor with ankylosing spondylitis or in good health (not recorded which). The sample comprised blood, either unsorted or a sorted T cell fraction (not recorded which). The chain joins TRBV7-2 to TRBJ1-5; no clear D gene. CDR3 sequence (DNA): TGTGCCAGCAGCGTGGAGCCCTATAGCAATCAGCCCCAGCATTTT. It codes for CASSVEPYSNQPQHF. The variable domain in full, with the rest retrieved from reference TRBV7-2 and TRBJ1-5, is GAGVSQSPSNKVTEKGKDVELRCDPISGHTALYWYRQSLGQGLEFLIYFQGNSAPDKSGLPSDRFSAERTGGSVSTLTIQRTQQEDSAVYLCASSVEPYSNQPQHFGDGTRLSIL.